Presented here are 24 T cell receptor beta chains from one specimen sequenced in a study of identical twins. Each CDR3 protein gets one entry after TCRdb re-called the 5' RACE reads with MiXCR. Of hundreds of thousands of distinct CDR3 sequences in the sample, under 9% are singletons; the top ten hold roughly 0.9%. The same specimen was also included in a second study, on yellow fever vaccine responses in identical twins.

The sample taken for sequencing was PBMCs. Receptors were obtained from a woman aged 18-30 years in good health.

This clonotype was seen more than once but under ten times. This chain connects TRBV6-1 to TRBJ2-3, with 12 nucleotides matching TRBD1. From germline, CDR1 is MNHNS and CDR2 SASEGT. V was clipped by 6 bases and J by 4 bases; unmatched bases: 8. This CDR3 comprises 16 residues. CDR3 residues: CASRTTGTGGADTQYF. The CDR3 nucleotides read TGTGCCAGCAGAACAACCGGGACAGGGGGCGCAGATACGCAGTATTTT.

This clonotype was picked up a small number of times. This rearrangement joins TRBV21-1 to TRBJ2-1; TRBD2, the D gene given by the table, was not confirmed from the DNA. TRBV21-1 is designated a pseudogene. The length of the CDR3 is 16 residues. The CDR3 region is CASIIPGTSGLDEQFF. As DNA, the CDR3 is TGTGCCAGCATCATCCCCGGGACTAGCGGATTGGATGAGCAGTTCTTC.

This clonotype was counted only a few times. The chain uses TRBV2 and TRBJ2-7; 9 bases agree with TRBD1. V lost 9 bases and J lost 0; bases outside the gene matches: 3. This CDR3 contains 13 residues. Germline V lookup: CDR1 SNHLY, CDR2 FYNNEI. CDR3 region: CASGTGTSYEQYF. DNA for the CDR3: TGTGCCAGTGGGACAGGGACCTCCTACGAGCAGTACTTC.

At least ten counts were recorded for this clonotype. The chain joins TRBV7-2 to TRBJ2-1; D is ambiguous. Trimming took 5 bases from V and 0 from J, leaving 17 bases between them. The CDR3 has 17 residues. CDR1 is SGHTA, CDR2 FQGNSA, per germline. This chain's CDR3 is CASSLYGQESSYNEQFF. CDR3 sequence (DNA): TGTGCCAGCAGCCTTTATGGTCAGGAGAGCTCCTACAATGAGCAGTTCTTC.

This clonotype was found many times. The chain uses TRBV29-1 and TRBJ2-7; possibly TRBD2 for D (6 bases). CDR1 and CDR2 from the germline V gene are SQVTM and ANQGSEA. V was cut by 4 bases and J by 0 bases, with 13 bases left in between. This CDR3 has 14 amino acids. This chain's CDR3 is CSVVYRGSSYEQYF. As DNA, the CDR3 is TGCAGCGTTGTCTATCGGGGGAGCTCCTACGAGCAGTACTTC.

This clonotype came up many times. This chain joins TRBV12-3 or TRBV12-4 and TRBJ1-2; no clear D gene. The V end lost 6 bases, the J end lost 0 bases, and 14 bases lay between the germline ends. This CDR3 has 15 amino acids. In DNA form, the CDR3 reads TGTGCCAGCAGCCGACGCCAGGAAACTAACTATGGCTACACCTTC. It encodes CASSRRQETNYGYTF.

This clonotype showed up many times. The CDR3 spells CASSQDEGNQETQYF. The CDR3 bases are TGCGCCAGCAGCCAAGATGAGGGAAACCAAGAGACCCAGTACTTC. This chain connects TRBV4-1 to TRBJ2-5, with a possible D match to TRBD2 (5 bases). The CDR3 runs to 15 residues. Germline V gene sequence: CDR1 MGHRA, CDR2 YSYEKL. Trimming pared 0 bases from V and 0 bases from J, leaving 8 bases between.

This clonotype was detected only a few times. V is TRBV7-2 and J is TRBJ2-4, with 7 bases that match TRBD1. J lost 4 bases, V lost 5 bases, and 5 bases had no gene match. The germline V gene encodes CDR1 SGHTA and CDR2 FQGNSA. This CDR3 region has 14 residues. This CDR3 is CASSARDRKNIQYF. In DNA form, the CDR3 reads TGTGCCAGCAGCGCCCGGGACAGAAAAAACATTCAGTACTTC.

This clonotype was picked up a small number of times. CDR3 loop: CASRGQGRVPLHF. CDR3 DNA: TGTGCCAGCAGGGGGCAGGGGAGAGTACCCCTCCACTTT. V is TRBV6-1 and J is TRBJ1-6; tentative D call: TRBD1 (6 bases). The CDR3 length is 13 residues. The ends were cut back, 6 bases at V and 12 bases at J, with 15 bases in the middle. Germline V gene sequence: CDR1 MNHNS, CDR2 SASEGT.

This clonotype was picked up a small number of times. The chain carries TRBV12-3 or TRBV12-4 and TRBJ2-7, with D perhaps given as TRBD1 or TRBD2 (5 bases each). This CDR3 has 15 amino acids. V was shortened by 3 bases and J by 0 bases, with 12 bases between the two germline ends. The CDR3 nucleotides read TGTGCCAGCAGTTTGGGGGTCTTCATCTCCTACGAGCAGTACTTC. It is translated as CASSLGVFISYEQYF.

This clonotype has ten or more counts. This chain connects TRBV20-1 to TRBJ2-1, with D possibly matching TRBD2 (5 bases). Trimming removed 3 bases from V and 0 bases from J, with 9 bases in between. The CDR3 is 14 amino acids. CDR1 DFQATT and CDR2 SNEGSKA come from the germline V gene (reference sequence). CDR3 DNA: TGCAGTGCTAGTCGCCGGGGCTCCTACAATGAGCAGTTCTTC. Translated: CSASRRGSYNEQFF.

This clonotype was recorded at least ten times. The rearrangement uses TRBV27 and TRBJ2-7; tentatively, D is TRBD2 (5 bases). V was clipped by 7 bases and J by 1 base, with 14 bases between them. This CDR3 comprises 14 residues. Germline CDR1 is MNHEY and CDR2 is SMNVEV (reference sequence). CDR3 region: CASTLGGGSYEQYF. For the CDR3, the DNA is TGTGCCAGCACCTTAGGAGGCGGTTCCTACGAGCAGTACTTC.

The V call is TRBV10-3, the J call TRBJ2-5, with D perhaps matching TRBD1 or TRBD2 (5 bases each). Trimming shortened V by 11 bases and J by 0 bases, and 19 bases separated the two germline ends. Germline assignment: CDR1 ENHRY and CDR2 SYGVKD. CDR3 length equals 15 residues. CDR3 in DNA: TGTGCCTCTTCTCGAGGGCAGGGAGACCAAGAGACCCAGTACTTC. Amino acid sequence: CASSRGQGDQETQYF.

This rearrangement joins TRBV29-1 to TRBJ2-2, with TRBD2 identical over 8 bases. CDR1 SQVTM and CDR2 ANQGSEA come from the germline V gene. V lost 6 bases to trimming and J lost 4 bases; unmatched junction nucleotides: 10. The CDR3 loop spans 15 amino acids. CDR3 bases: TGCAGCGTAGTTTCGGGGGGGCAAGGCACCGGGGAGCTGTTTTTT. Translation: CSVVSGGQGTGELFF.

This clonotype was found a few times. The chain recombines TRBV12-3 or TRBV12-4 with TRBJ1-1, with 9 bases matching TRBD1. Trimming took 4 bases from V and 3 from J; bases not matched to a gene: 12. The CDR3 contains 17 residues. CDR3 amino acids: CASSYPTGTGLYTEAFF. Written as DNA, the CDR3 is TGTGCCAGCAGTTACCCAACCGGGACAGGGCTGTACACTGAAGCTTTCTTT.

The V call is TRBV9, the J call TRBJ2-3, with D unclear. Germline V lookup: CDR1 SGDLS, CDR2 YYNGEE. Trimming took off 0 bases at V and 0 bases at J, with 8 bases between the two ends. CDR3 length: 15 amino acids. CDR3 sequence (DNA): TGTGCCAGCAGCGTAGTAGGGTCGAGCACAGATACGCAGTATTTT. Its protein is CASSVVGSSTDTQYF.

The V and J genes are TRBV19 and TRBJ2-1, with D perhaps TRBD2 (6 bases). Trimming stripped 5 bases from V and 3 bases from J, with 8 bases between. Per the germline V gene, CDR1 is LNHDA and CDR2 is SQIVND (reference sequence). The CDR3 runs to 13 residues. CDR3 sequence: CASSWGLYNEQFF. The CDR3 DNA is TGTGCCAGTAGTTGGGGACTCTACAATGAGCAGTTCTTC.

This clonotype turned up a few times. This sequence joins TRBV15 and TRBJ2-3; D gene uncertain. V dropped 2 bases and J dropped 6 bases, with 15 bases sitting between them. Germline V gene lookup returns CDR1 LNHNV and CDR2 YYDKDF (reference sequence). This CDR3 contains 15 residues. CDR3 in amino acids: CATSRSPTPGDTQYF. CDR3 DNA sequence: TGTGCCACCAGCAGAAGTCCGACCCCCGGTGATACGCAGTATTTT.

Many counts were recorded for this clonotype. This chain joins TRBV10-3 and TRBJ2-1; 10 bases are a match to TRBD2. Germline-derived CDR1 and CDR2 are ENHRY and SYGVKD. The CDR3 covers 15 residues. V trimming: 3 bases; J trimming: 8 bases; junction bases outside the gene matches: 7. CDR3 residues: CAISDLAGVGDEQFF. The CDR3 coding sequence is TGTGCCATCAGTGACCTAGCGGGAGTCGGCGATGAGCAGTTCTTC.

This clonotype was observed many times. V gene TRBV20-1 combines with J gene TRBJ2-7; 11 bases fit TRBD1. The V gene's germline CDR1 is DFQATT and CDR2 SNEGSKA (reference sequence). This CDR3 is built from 16 residues. With 0 bases clipped from V and 6 bases from J, the junction kept 10 bases outside the gene matches. The CDR3 nucleotides are TGCAGTGCTAGAGATATTTTAGTCGGGACAGGGGGCGAGCAGTACTTC. Protein product: CSARDILVGTGGEQYF.

The V gene is TRBV6-5, the J gene TRBJ2-1; 7 nucleotides align to TRBD1. The V gene end was trimmed by 4 bases and the J gene end by 3 bases; junction bases not matched to a gene: 9. The CDR3 covers 16 residues. Germline V gene data show CDR1 as MNHEY and CDR2 as SVGAGI. The CDR3 nucleotides read TGTGCCAGCAGTTCGGACAGGTCACCTTTCTACAATGAGCAGTTCTTC. Its translation: CASSSDRSPFYNEQFF.

This clonotype has a handful of counts. The rearrangement links TRBV11-2 to TRBJ2-4; 7 bases agree with TRBD1. The CDR3 runs 13 residues. The ends lost 4 bases at V and 6 bases at J; junction bases unmatched: 3. Germline V lookup: CDR1 SGHAT, CDR2 FQNNGV. The CDR3 is CASSSDRVNIQYF. CDR3 sequence (DNA): TGTGCCAGCAGCTCTGACAGGGTAAACATTCAGTACTTC.

This clonotype was seen a few times. The rearrangement joins TRBV6-2 or TRBV6-3 to TRBJ2-7; D is possibly TRBD1 or TRBD2 (5 bases each). V shed 7 bases and J shed 5 bases, with 18 bases lying between them. Per the germline V gene, CDR1 is MNHEY and CDR2 is SVGEGT. This CDR3 region has 14 residues. The CDR3 here is CASNPGTTLHEQYF. For the CDR3, the DNA is TGTGCCAGCAATCCCGGGACGACCCTCCACGAGCAGTACTTC.

The CDR3 is CASSTPEPFSGANVLTF. In DNA, the CDR3 is TGTGCCAGTAGTACCCCAGAGCCCTTCTCTGGGGCCAACGTCCTGACTTTC. The chain links TRBV19 to TRBJ2-6; no clear D gene. Germline V gene data show CDR1 as LNHDA and CDR2 as SQIVND (reference sequence). The CDR3 consists of 17 residues. V lost 4 bases, J lost 0 bases, and 13 bases lay in between. The full variable domain, rest sourced from reference TRBV19 and TRBJ2-6, is DGGITQSPKYLFRKEGQNVTLSCEQNLNHDAMYWYRQDPGQGLRLIYYSQIVNDFQKGDIAEGYSVSREKKESFPLTVTSAQKNPTAFYLCASSTPEPFSGANVLTFGAGSRLTVL.